The clone carrying this T cell receptor beta chain was seen only a few times. In the study's own analysis: Researchers report that nucleated cell counts were estimated from reference gene primer amplification. The protocol was immunoSEQ multiplex PCR, while the TCRdb copy is restricted to in-frame clones and leaves out a portion. V and J calls and clone size follow that table, whereas D and trimming were derived from the DNA. In the table there are approximately 31,000 clones, around 85% of which are singletons. This sample is part of a study of blood T cell repertoires in COVID-19. Study information: Samples taken during acute and convalescent COVID-19 were collected in the United States, Italy and Spain. T cells, B-cell-depleted T cells, or PBMCs supplied cDNA or gDNA.

Germline assignment: CDR1 SEHNR and CDR2 FQNEAQ (reference sequence). CDR3 length: 14 residues. With 7 bases clipped from V and 10 bases from J, the junction kept 10 bases outside the gene matches. The receptor was isolated from a man older than 75 with active COVID-19. The J gene is TRBJ1-6, the V gene TRBV7-9; 7 nucleotides align to TRBD1. The sequenced material came from peripheral blood. The CDR3 is CASTRQGENSPLHF. CDR3 sequence (DNA): TGTGCCAGCACCCGACAGGGAGAGAACTCACCCCTCCACTTT.